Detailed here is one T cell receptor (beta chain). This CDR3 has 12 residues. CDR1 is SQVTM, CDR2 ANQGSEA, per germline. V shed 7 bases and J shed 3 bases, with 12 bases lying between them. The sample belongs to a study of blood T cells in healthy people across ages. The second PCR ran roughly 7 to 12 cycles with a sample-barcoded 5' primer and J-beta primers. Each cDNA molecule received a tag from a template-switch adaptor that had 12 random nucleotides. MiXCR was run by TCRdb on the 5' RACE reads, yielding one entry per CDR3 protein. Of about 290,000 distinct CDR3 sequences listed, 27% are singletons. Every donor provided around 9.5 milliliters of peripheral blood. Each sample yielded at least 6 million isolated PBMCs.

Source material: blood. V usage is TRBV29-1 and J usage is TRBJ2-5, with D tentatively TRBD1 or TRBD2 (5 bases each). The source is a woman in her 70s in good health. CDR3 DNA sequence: TGCAGCGCCCGACAGACTAAAGAGACCCAGTACTTC. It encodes CSARQTKETQYF.